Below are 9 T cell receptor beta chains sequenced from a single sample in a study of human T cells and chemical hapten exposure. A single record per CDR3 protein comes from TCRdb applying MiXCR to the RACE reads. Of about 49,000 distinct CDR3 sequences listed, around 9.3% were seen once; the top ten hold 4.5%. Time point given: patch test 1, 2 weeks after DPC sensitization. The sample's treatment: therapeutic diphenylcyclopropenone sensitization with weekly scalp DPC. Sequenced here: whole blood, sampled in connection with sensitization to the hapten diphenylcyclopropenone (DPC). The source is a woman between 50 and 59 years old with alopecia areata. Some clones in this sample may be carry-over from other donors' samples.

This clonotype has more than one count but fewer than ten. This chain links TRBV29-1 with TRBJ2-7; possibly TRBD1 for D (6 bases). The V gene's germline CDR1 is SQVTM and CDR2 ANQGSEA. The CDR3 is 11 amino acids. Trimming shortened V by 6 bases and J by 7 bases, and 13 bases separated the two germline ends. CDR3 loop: CSVEQGLEQYF. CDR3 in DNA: TGCAGCGTAGAACAGGGATTAGAGCAGTACTTC.

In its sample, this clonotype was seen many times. Here the CDR3 reads CAWSSQIEAFF. The CDR3 region has the DNA TGTGCCTGGAGTTCACAGATTGAAGCTTTCTTT. This sequence joins TRBV30 and TRBJ1-1, with D unresolved. This CDR3 has 11 amino acids. V was cut by 2 bases and J by 7 bases, with 8 bases left in between. The germline CDR1 and CDR2 sequences are GTSNPN and SVGIG (reference sequence).

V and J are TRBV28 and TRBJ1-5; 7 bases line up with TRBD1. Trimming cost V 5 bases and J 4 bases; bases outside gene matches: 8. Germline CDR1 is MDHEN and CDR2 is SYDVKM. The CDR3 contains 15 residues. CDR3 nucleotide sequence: TGTGCCAGCAGTGACCGAGGGACAGAGAATCAGCCCCAGCATTTT. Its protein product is CASSDRGTENQPQHF.

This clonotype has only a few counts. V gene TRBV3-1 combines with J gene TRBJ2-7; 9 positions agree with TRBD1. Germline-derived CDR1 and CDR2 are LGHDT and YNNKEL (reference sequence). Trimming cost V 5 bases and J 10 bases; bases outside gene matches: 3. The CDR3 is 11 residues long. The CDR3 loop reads CASSDRGVQYF. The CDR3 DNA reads TGTGCCAGCAGCGACAGGGGGGTCCAGTACTTC.

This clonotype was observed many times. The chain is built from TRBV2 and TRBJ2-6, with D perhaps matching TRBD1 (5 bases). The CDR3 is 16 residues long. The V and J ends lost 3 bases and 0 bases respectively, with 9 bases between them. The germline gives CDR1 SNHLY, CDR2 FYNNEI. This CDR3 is CASSEDTGSGANVLTF. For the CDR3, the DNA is TGTGCCAGCAGTGAGGACACTGGCTCTGGGGCCAACGTCCTGACTTTC.

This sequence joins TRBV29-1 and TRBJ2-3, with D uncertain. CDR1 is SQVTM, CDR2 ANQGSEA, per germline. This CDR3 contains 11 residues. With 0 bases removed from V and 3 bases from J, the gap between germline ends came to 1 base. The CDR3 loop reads CSVEDTDTQYF. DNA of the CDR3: TGCAGCGTTGAAGATACAGATACGCAGTATTTT.

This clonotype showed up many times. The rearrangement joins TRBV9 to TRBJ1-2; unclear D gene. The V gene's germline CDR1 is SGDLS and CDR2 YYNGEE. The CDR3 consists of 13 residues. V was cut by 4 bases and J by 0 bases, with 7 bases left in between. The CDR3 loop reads CASSSSANYGYTF. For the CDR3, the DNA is TGTGCCAGCAGCTCTAGTGCTAACTATGGCTACACCTTC.

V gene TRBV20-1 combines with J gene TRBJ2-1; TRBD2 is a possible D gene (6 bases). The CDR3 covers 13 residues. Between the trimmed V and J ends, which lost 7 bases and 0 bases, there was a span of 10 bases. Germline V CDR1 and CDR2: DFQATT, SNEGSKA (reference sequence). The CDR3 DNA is TGCAGTGGTGCGGGGAGCTCCTACAATGAGCAGTTCTTC. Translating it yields CSGAGSSYNEQFF.

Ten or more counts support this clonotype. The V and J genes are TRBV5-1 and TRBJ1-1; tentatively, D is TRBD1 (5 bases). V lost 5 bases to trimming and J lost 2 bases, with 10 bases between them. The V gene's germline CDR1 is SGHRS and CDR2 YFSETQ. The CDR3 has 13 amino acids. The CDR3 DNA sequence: TGCGCCAGCAGACGCGACAGCAACACTGAAGCTTTCTTT. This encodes CASRRDSNTEAFF. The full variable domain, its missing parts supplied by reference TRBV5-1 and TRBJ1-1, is KAGVTQTPRYLIKTRGQQVTLSCSPISGHRSVSWYQQTPGQGLQFLFEYFSETQRNKGNFPGRFSGRQFSNSRSEMNVSTLELGDSALYLCASRRDSNTEAFFGQGTRLTVV.